This TCR beta chain was captured in a study of graft-versus-host responses after intestinal transplantation (dated by TCRdb to about 2021). Regarding the research as a whole: The transplants that recipients got were multivisceral, liver-intestinal, or isolated intestinal. Every recipient was given anti-thymocyte globulin induction, then maintenance tacrolimus and steroids for approximately 3 years. After intestinal transplantation, graft-versus-host and host-versus-graft alloreactive T cell clones were followed in the graft, circulation and bone marrow using bulk TCR-beta CDR3 sequencing. To identify alloreactive clones, pre-transplant mixed lymphocyte reaction products were sequenced and then compared with unstimulated pre-transplant donor and recipient T cells. The cohort enrolled 20 to 30 intestinal transplant recipients, one of whom was a retransplant, and a few patients without pretransplant specimens were excluded. Donor T cell macrochimerism was defined as a peak of at least 4% donor T cells among recipient peripheral blood mononuclear cells. Samples from a few later patients were sequenced in-house on an Illumina MiSeq with MiXCR processing rather than by the commercial service.

Library creation used the immunoSEQ multiplex PCR assay. High-throughput TCR-beta CDR3 sequencing of genomic DNA from most patients was performed by Adaptive Biotechnologies. In the original analysis: Adaptive's ImmunoSEQ software was the source of the TCR sequencing data for 15 to 20 patients, while a few other patients were processed with MiXCR and VDJtools. CDR3 nucleotide sequences shared between donor and recipient were removed because the origin of such sequences could not be assigned. At least 2-fold expansion over unstimulated cells and a minimum CFSE-low frequency of 0.002% (template counts) or 0.001% (read counts) were required for clones to be classified as alloreactive. A clone was considered mappable if detected in the sequenced pre-transplant spleen, lymph node, or MLR CFSE-low populations of the donor or recipient. The cumulative frequency of alloreactive clones was calculated as a percentage of all sequences, weighted by copy number. In TCRdb, the immuneACCESS table is reduced to in-frame sequences with V and J assigned. These tables do not hold every clone; where another copy was compared, an unresolved V gene accounts for under half, and the others remain unexplained. From that table come the V and J calls and clone size; the DNA was used to work out D and trimming. In this sample the table shows tens of thousands of clones, about 90% of which occur a single time. The ten largest clonotypes hold less than 3% of the sample.

The CDR3 measures 15 amino acids from cysteine to phenylalanine. Of the read, only the CDR3 DNA is kept; its 45 bases are in frame from base 1. The germline V gene gives CDR1 as MGHRA and CDR2 as YSYEKL. Here is what the overall study found, with its caveats: Patients with donor T cell macrochimerism had high GvH to HvG T cell clonal ratios in their allografts. Peak levels of circulating GvH clones were associated with declines in HvG clones early after transplant. GvH clones turned up in recipient bone marrow, with some appearing earlier in ileal mucosa or blood, a pattern consistent with an intestinal mucosal origin. The conclusions were limited by the relatively low number and heterogeneity of the intestinal transplant patients.

This clone has just one count. No antigen is known for it. Per-base quality was not reported, and no clone a single base away is much larger than it. In the first month after transplant, blood samples were collected up to 4 times, and after that at least monthly when available. This receptor was obtained from a human patient who received an intestinal transplant, so some T cells may come from the graft donor. The specimen comprised PBMCs, sampled approximately 310 days after intestinal transplant. The rearrangement joined TRBV4-1 to TRBJ2-5, with TRBD2 matching 15 junction bases. The J call may be in error: the DNA end matches TRBJ2-7 better. The DNA is as follows: TGCGCCAGCAGCCAGGAGGGACTAGCGGGAGGCGAGCAGTACTTC. The translation is CASSQEGLAGGEQYF.